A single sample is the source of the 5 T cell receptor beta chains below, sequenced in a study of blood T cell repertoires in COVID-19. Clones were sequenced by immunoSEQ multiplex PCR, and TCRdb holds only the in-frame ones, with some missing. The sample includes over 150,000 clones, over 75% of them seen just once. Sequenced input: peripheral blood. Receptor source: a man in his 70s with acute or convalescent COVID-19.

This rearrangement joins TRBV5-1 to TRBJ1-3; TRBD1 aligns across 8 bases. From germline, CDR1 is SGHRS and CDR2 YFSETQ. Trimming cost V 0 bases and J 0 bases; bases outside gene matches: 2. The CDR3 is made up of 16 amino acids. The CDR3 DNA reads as TGCGCCAGCAGCTTGGGACAGGGGACCTCTGGAAACACCATATATTTT. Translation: CASSLGQGTSGNTIYF.

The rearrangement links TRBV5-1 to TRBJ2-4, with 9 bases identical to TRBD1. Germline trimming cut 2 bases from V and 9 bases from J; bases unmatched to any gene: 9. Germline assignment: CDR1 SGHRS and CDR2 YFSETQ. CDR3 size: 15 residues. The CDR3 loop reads CASSFTPGQGSIQYF. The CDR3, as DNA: TGCGCCAGCAGCTTTACGCCGGGACAGGGTTCCATTCAGTACTTC. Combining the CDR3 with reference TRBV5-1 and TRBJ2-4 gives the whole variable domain KAGVTQTPRYLIKTRGQQVTLSCSPISGHRSVSWYQQTPGQGLQFLFEYFSETQRNKGNFPGRFSGRQFSNSRSEMNVSTLELGDSALYLCASSFTPGQGSIQYFGAGTRLSVL.

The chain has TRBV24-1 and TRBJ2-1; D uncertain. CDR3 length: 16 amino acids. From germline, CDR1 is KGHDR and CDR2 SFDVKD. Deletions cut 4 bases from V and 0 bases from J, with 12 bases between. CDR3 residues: CATSERNASSYNEQFF. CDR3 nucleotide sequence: TGTGCCACCAGTGAGAGGAACGCGAGCTCCTACAATGAGCAGTTCTTC.

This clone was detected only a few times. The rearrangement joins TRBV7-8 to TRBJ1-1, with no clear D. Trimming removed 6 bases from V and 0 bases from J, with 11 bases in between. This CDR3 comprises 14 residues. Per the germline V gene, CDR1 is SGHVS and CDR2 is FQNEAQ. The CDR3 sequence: CASRPQVMNTEAFF. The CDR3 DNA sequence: TGTGCCAGCAGGCCCCAGGTGATGAACACTGAAGCTTTCTTT.

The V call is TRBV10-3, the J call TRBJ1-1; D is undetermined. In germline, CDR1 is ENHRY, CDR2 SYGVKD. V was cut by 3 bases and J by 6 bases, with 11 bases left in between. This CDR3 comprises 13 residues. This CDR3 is CAISDSRVPEAFF. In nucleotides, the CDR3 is TGTGCCATCAGTGATTCGAGGGTTCCTGAAGCTTTCTTT.